One and the same sample provided the 10 T cell receptor beta chains below, sequenced in a study of blood T cell repertoires in COVID-19. Generated by immunoSEQ multiplex PCR, the TCRdb table keeps only in-frame clones and is missing some. The table has roughly 140,000 clones, around four fifths seen once; the top ten hold 6.2%. The source material was PBMCs or T cells enriched from blood (not recorded which). The receptors stem from a woman aged 40 to 55 who had recovered from COVID-19.

This clone has just one count. The chain employs TRBV2 and TRBJ1-4, with D possibly TRBD1 on 6 matching bases. With 8 bases removed from V and 3 bases from J, the gap between germline ends came to 16 bases. The germline CDR1 and CDR2 sequences are SNHLY and FYNNEI. The CDR3 contains 15 residues. CDR3 amino acids: CASLVNGQPNEKLFF. For the CDR3, the DNA is TGTGCCAGCTTAGTGAACGGACAGCCTAATGAAAAACTGTTTTTT.

The chain carries TRBV30 and TRBJ1-6; D might be TRBD1 (6 bases). Germline V CDR1 and CDR2: GTSNPN, SVGIG (reference sequence). Trimming cost V 0 bases and J 6 bases, with 9 bases left between them. The CDR3 spans 14 residues. The CDR3 reads CAWSVVQGNSPLHF. DNA for the CDR3: TGTGCCTGGAGTGTAGTACAGGGTAATTCACCCCTCCACTTT.

This chain joins TRBV19 and TRBJ2-1, with 16 bases fitting TRBD2. Germline-derived CDR1 and CDR2 are LNHDA and SQIVND (reference sequence). This CDR3 has 18 residues. The ends lost 3 bases at V and 1 base at J; junction bases unmatched: 3. CDR3 sequence reads: CASSMGLAGGPSYNEQFF. CDR3 DNA: TGTGCCAGTAGTATGGGACTAGCGGGAGGGCCGTCCTACAATGAGCAGTTCTTC.

The V and J genes are TRBV3-1 (or the pseudogene TRBV3-2) and TRBJ2-1; 12 nucleotides line up with TRBD2. Per germline, CDR1 LGHDT and CDR2 YNNKEL (reference sequence). V trimming: 6 bases; J trimming: 7 bases; junction bases outside the gene matches: 7. CDR3 size: 15 residues. CDR3 coding DNA: TGTGCCAGCAGAACTCTAGCGGGAGGGCCTAATGAGCAGTTCTTC. Protein product: CASRTLAGGPNEQFF.

The chain links TRBV7-3 to TRBJ2-7; 10 positions agree with TRBD1. V lost 3 bases, J lost 6 bases, and 2 bases stayed unmatched. Germline V gene sequence: CDR1 SGHTA, CDR2 FQGTGA. The CDR3 sequence is 13 residues long. CDR3 bases: TGTGCCAGCAGCTTGACAGGGGGCTTCGAGCAGTACTTC. It encodes CASSLTGGFEQYF.

This chain links TRBV6-5 with TRBJ1-2; tentatively, D is TRBD1 (5 bases). The V gene lost 4 bases and the J gene lost 3 bases, with 15 bases spanning the gap. Germline V gene data show CDR1 as MNHEY and CDR2 as SVGAGI. The CDR3 extends over 15 amino acids. CDR3 sequence reads: CASSSWGGEDYGYTF. Here the CDR3 DNA reads TGTGCCAGCAGTTCCTGGGGAGGGGAGGACTATGGCTACACCTTC.

The chain joins TRBV6-5 to TRBJ1-2; tentative D call: TRBD1 (6 bases). CDR3 length: 15 residues. Trimming left V 6 bases short and J 4 bases short, with 18 bases between. Germline values: CDR1 MNHEY, CDR2 SVGAGI. The CDR3 loop reads CASSLSIRGRYGYTF. The CDR3 DNA reads TGTGCCAGCAGCCTCTCCATCAGGGGACGCTATGGCTACACCTTC.

This chain uses TRBV7-8 with TRBJ2-7, with TRBD2 matching 10 bases. Looked up from germline, CDR1 is SGHVS and CDR2 is FQNEAQ. The CDR3 loop spans 15 amino acids. Losses at the gene ends were 8 bases for V and 2 bases for J; bases not matched to a gene: 9. The CDR3 nucleotides read TGTGCCAGCCGCCGAACTAGCGGGGACGCCTACGAGCAGTACTTC. Amino acid sequence: CASRRTSGDAYEQYF. Filled out from reference TRBV7-8 and TRBJ2-7, the complete variable domain reads GAGVSQSPRYKVAKRGQDVALRCDPISGHVSLFWYQQALGQGPEFLTYFQNEAQLDKSGLPSDRFFAERPEGSVSTLKIQRTQQEDSAVYLCASRRTSGDAYEQYFGPGTRLTVT.

This chain joins TRBV19 and TRBJ2-5, with 14 bases matching TRBD2. This CDR3 has 18 amino acids. Looked up from germline, CDR1 is LNHDA and CDR2 is SQIVND (reference sequence). The ends lost 5 bases at V and 4 bases at J; junction bases unmatched: 12. The CDR3 here is CASSARLAGGPRRETQYF. CDR3 nucleotides: TGTGCCAGTAGTGCCCGACTAGCGGGAGGGCCTCGAAGAGAGACCCAGTACTTC. The full variable domain, in which reference TRBV19 and TRBJ2-5 provide the parts outside the CDR3, is DGGITQSPKYLFRKEGQNVTLSCEQNLNHDAMYWYRQDPGQGLRLIYYSQIVNDFQKGDIAEGYSVSREKKESFPLTVTSAQKNPTAFYLCASSARLAGGPRRETQYFGPGTRLLVL.

The CDR3 sequence: CASSLSGRALDEQFF. The CDR3 bases are TGTGCCAGCAGCCTGAGCGGGAGGGCCTTAGATGAGCAGTTCTTC. The chain employs TRBV7-3 and TRBJ2-1, with TRBD2 matching over 10 bases. This CDR3 comprises 15 residues. The J segment lost 8 bases and the V segment lost 5 bases, leaving 9 bases of the junction unmatched. CDR1 and CDR2 (germline): SGHTA, FQGTGA.